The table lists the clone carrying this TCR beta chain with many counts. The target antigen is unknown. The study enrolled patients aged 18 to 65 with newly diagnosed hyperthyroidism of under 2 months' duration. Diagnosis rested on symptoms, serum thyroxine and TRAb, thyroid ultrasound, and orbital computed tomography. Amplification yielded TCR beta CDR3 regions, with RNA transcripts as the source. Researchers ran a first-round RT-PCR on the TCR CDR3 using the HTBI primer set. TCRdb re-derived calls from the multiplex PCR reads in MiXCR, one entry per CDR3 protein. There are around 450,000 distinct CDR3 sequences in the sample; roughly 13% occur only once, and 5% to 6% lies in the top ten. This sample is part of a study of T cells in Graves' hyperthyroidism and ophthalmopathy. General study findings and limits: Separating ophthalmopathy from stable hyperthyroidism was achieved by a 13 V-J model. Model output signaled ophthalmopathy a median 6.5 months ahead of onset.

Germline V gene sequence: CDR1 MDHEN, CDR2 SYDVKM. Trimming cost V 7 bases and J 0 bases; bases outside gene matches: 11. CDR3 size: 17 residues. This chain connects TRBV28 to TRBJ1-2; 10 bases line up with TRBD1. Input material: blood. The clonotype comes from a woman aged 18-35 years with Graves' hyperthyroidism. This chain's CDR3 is CASTQGQGISANYGYTF. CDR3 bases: TGTGCCAGCACCCAGGGACAGGGGATTTCGGCTAACTATGGCTACACCTTC.